This TCR beta chain was sequenced in a study of cytomegalovirus exposure and HLA in healthy donors. Regarding the study as a whole: An analysis that came later showed most CMV-associated TCR beta chains appearing HLA-restricted.

CDR1 is MGHRA and CDR2 is YSYEKL in the germline V gene. The V and J ends lost 3 bases and 6 bases respectively, with 11 bases between them. The CDR3 consists of 13 residues. Each donor was healthy, and each was a bone marrow donor. The PCR ran on 60 Vbeta and 13 Jbeta primers. Method: immunoSEQ multiplex PCR; TCRdb's copy keeps in-frame clones and lacks some. This sample has around 130,000 clones; around 86% occur once, and the top ten carry about 0.71%. On this clone: The target antigen is unknown.

The rearrangement uses TRBV4-1 and TRBJ1-2; D possibly corresponds to TRBD1 (6 bases). Sequencing was performed on PBMCs. The TCR comes from a man in his late teens or twenties in good health and CMV-seronegative. The CDR3: CASSHSRGNGYTF. As DNA, the CDR3 is TGCGCCAGCAGCCACAGCAGGGGAAATGGCTACACCTTC.